This T cell receptor (beta chain) derives from a study of blood T cell repertoires in COVID-19. The V segment lost 5 bases and the J segment 0 bases; nucleotides outside the gene matches: 6. The CDR3 totals 16 residues. The germline V gene has CDR1 KGHSH and CDR2 LQKENI. Profiling relied on immunoSEQ multiplex PCR, and the TCRdb table lists in-frame clones only, not all of them. This sample yields 300,000 or so clones, of which 70% to 90% are seen a single time; 6.4% belongs to the top ten. Sequencing was performed on peripheral blood. The chain recombines TRBV18 with TRBJ2-2; TRBD1 agrees at 7 bases. The clonotype was recovered from a man aged 18 to 29 who had recovered from COVID-19. Written as DNA, the CDR3 is TGTGCCAGCTCATCTTACAGGGGCCCGAACACCGGGGAGCTGTTTTTT. This sequence encodes CASSSYRGPNTGELFF.